A selection of T cell receptor beta chains follows, all from one sample in a study of blood T cell repertoires in COVID-19. This table comes from immunoSEQ multiplex PCR, and its TCRdb copy is limited to in-frame clones, with some not included. The sample shows 200,000 to 250,000 clones, 82% of them seen only once. The specimen sequenced was peripheral blood. All receptors come from a woman in her 70s with COVID-19, enrolled during active disease. Each CDR3 is given with its conserved first and last residue. Each record gives: CDR3 length, D gene, J gene, clone size, V gene, CDR3 DNA, CDR3 protein. D genes are given only for firm matches. Some rows have no size entry. The others give once, few or many, or a class for an expanded clone.

>13|NA|TRBJ1-2|NA|TRBV30
TGTGCCTGGAGTCCTACCGGGTTCTATGGCTACACCTTC
CAWSPTGFYGYTF
>14|NA|TRBJ1-1|NA|TRBV28
TGTGCCAGCAGTTTACGGGGGGTATTTACTGAAGCTTTCTTT
CASSLRGVFTEAFF
>14|NA|TRBJ1-1|many|TRBV3-1/TRBV3-2
TGTGCCAGCAGCCAAGAGGGAGGGGCGGTTGAAGCTTTCTTT
CASSQEGGAVEAFF
>16|TRBD2|TRBJ2-3|NA|TRBV5-4
TGTGCCAGCAGCTTCTTACTAGCGGGGGTGGCAGATACGCAGTATTTT
CASSFLLAGVADTQYF
>12|NA|TRBJ2-1|NA|TRBV29-1
TGCAGCGTTGCCCAGGTGGCGAATGAGCAGTTCTTC
CSVAQVANEQFF
>17|TRBD1|TRBJ2-3|NA|TRBV5-1
TGCGCCAGCAGCTTGGCCCGGACAGGGGGCTATCCGGATACGCAGTATTTT
CASSLARTGGYPDTQYF
>16|TRBD1|TRBJ1-1|few|TRBV6-1
TGTGCCAGCAGTGCTCCACCTCAGGGGGCCGGCACTGAAGCTTTCTTT
CASSAPPQGAGTEAFF
>15|NA|TRBJ1-2|NA|TRBV5-1
TGCGCCAGCAGCACCGGGGGAGGGCAAGGCTATGGCTACACCTTC
CASSTGGGQGYGYTF
>14|NA|TRBJ1-4|NA|TRBV11-2
TGTGCCAGCAGCTCCCAGGGTCGGTATGAAAAACTGTTTTTT
CASSSQGRYEKLFF
>16|NA|TRBJ2-2|NA|TRBV7-9
TGTGCCAGCAGCCCAGATCGGGGTGGATCCACCGGGGAGCTGTTTTTT
CASSPDRGGSTGELFF
>15|NA|TRBJ2-1|once|TRBV2
TGTGCCAGCAGACACGGGGGTACCTCCTACAATGAGCAGTTCTTC
CASRHGGTSYNEQFF
>15|NA|TRBJ1-5|once|TRBV4-2
TGTGCCAGCAGTCCCAAGGGGGACAGCAATCAGCCCCAGCATTTT
CASSPKGDSNQPQHF
>15|NA|TRBJ1-5|NA|TRBV27
TGTGCCAGCAGTTTATCGGGGGGATTGGATCAGCCCCAGCATTTT
CASSLSGGLDQPQHF
>17|TRBD1|TRBJ1-5|NA|TRBV6-2/TRBV6-3
TGTGCCAGCAGTTCCCTTGGACAGGGCCCTAGCAATCAGCCCCAGCATTTT
CASSSLGQGPSNQPQHF
>15|NA|TRBJ1-5|NA|TRBV30
TGTGCCTGGAGCCCAGCGGGGCAGATCAATCAGCCCCAGCATTTT
CAWSPAGQINQPQHF
>14|TRBD1|TRBJ2-7|few|TRBV2
TGTGCCACCACAGGTGGGACAGGGAGAAGCGAGCAGTACTTC
CATTGGTGRSEQYF
>13|NA|TRBJ2-3|once|TRBV18
TGTGCCAGCTCAACAGGACTACTAACCGCGCAGTATTTT
CASSTGLLTAQYF
>15|NA|TRBJ1-3|NA|TRBV7-8
TGTGCCAGCACCCCGGACAGTGGCCCTGGAAACACCATATATTTT
CASTPDSGPGNTIYF
>16|NA|TRBJ2-1|NA|TRBV2
TGTGCCAGCAGTGGACCCCGGGTCAAAACAATTAATGAGCAGTTCTTC
CASSGPRVKTINEQFF
>15|TRBD2|TRBJ2-5|NA|TRBV7-2
TGTGCCAGCAGCTTAGGCCTAGCGGGCCAAGAGACCCAGTACTTC
CASSLGLAGQETQYF
>11|NA|TRBJ2-7|NA|TRBV20-1
TGCAGTGCTAGGACATCCTACGAGCAGTACTTC
CSARTSYEQYF
>13|NA|TRBJ1-1|NA|TRBV5-1
TGCGCCAGCAGTAATCAGGGACTCACTGAAGCTTTCTTT
CASSNQGLTEAFF
>15|NA|TRBJ2-3|NA|TRBV19
TGTGCCAGTAGTATGGGCGGGGGCCTTACAGATACGCAGTATTTT
CASSMGGGLTDTQYF
>14|TRBD1|TRBJ2-7|NA|TRBV28
TGTGCCAGCAGTCCTTGGACAGGCGTCAACGAGCAGTACTTC
CASSPWTGVNEQYF
>14|TRBD2|TRBJ2-7|NA|TRBV7-2
TGTGCCAGCAGCTTCCCGGGACTAGTGAACGAGCAGTACTTC
CASSFPGLVNEQYF
>14|NA|TRBJ1-4|NA|TRBV15
TGTGCCACCAGCAGGGGGGGTAAGGGTGAAAAACTGTTTTTT
CATSRGGKGEKLFF